Listed below are T cell receptor beta chains from one sample, sequenced in a study of blood T cells in healthy people across ages. TCRdb re-called the 5' RACE reads through MiXCR, storing one row per CDR3 protein. There are 1.5 million to 2 million distinct CDR3 sequences in the sample; 28% occur only once, and less than 9.5% lies in the top ten. The sequencing input was blood. These receptors were taken from a woman aged 25-40 years in good health. CDR3s include the opening cysteine and the closing phenylalanine or tryptophan. A D gene is named only where the DNA matches it firmly. Rows may omit the clone size; those that give it use once, few, many or a size class.

v_call,j_call,d_call,clone_size,cdr3_nt,cdr3_aa
TRBV24-1,TRBJ2-3,TRBD2,NA,TGTGCCACCAGTGACGCCAGCGGGAGGGGCACAGATACGCAGTATTTT,CATSDASGRGTDTQYF
TRBV12-3/TRBV12-4,TRBJ1-2,TRBD1,few,TGTGCCAGCAGTCCCCAGCCGGGACAGGATGGCTACACCTTC,CASSPQPGQDGYTF
TRBV5-1,TRBJ2-1,TRBD2,few,TGCGCCAGCAAACTACTAGCGGGGGGACCCAATGAGCAGTTCTTC,CASKLLAGGPNEQFF
TRBV5-1,TRBJ2-7,NA,many,TGCGCCAGCAGCCCTCGGACAGCATCCTACGAGCAGTACTTC,CASSPRTASYEQYF
TRBV10-2,TRBJ2-7,NA,few,TGCGCCAGCATTCCGACATCCCCACCCGAGTCCTACAATGAGCAGTACTTC,CASIPTSPPESYNEQYF
TRBV7-2,TRBJ1-2,NA,few,TGTGCCAGCAGCTTAAAGGGTCGGGGCTACACCTTC,CASSLKGRGYTF
TRBV20-1,TRBJ2-1,NA,NA,TGCAGTGCTAGAGATGGTGGGAGACGCCAGTACAATGAGCAGTTCTTC,CSARDGGRRQYNEQFF
TRBV6-5,TRBJ1-2,NA,many,TGTGCCAGCAGTCGGGGGCAGGGCGGAAACTATGGCTACACCTTC,CASSRGQGGNYGYTF
TRBV7-9,TRBJ2-3,NA,few,TGTGCCAGCAGCTTCTCAAACGACGATACGCAGTATTTT,CASSFSNDDTQYF
TRBV12-3/TRBV12-4,TRBJ2-7,NA,NA,TGTGCCGGCAGTTTACAGACCACCTACGAGCAGTACTTC,CAGSLQTTYEQYF
TRBV20-1,TRBJ1-2,NA,few,NA,CSANRDYGCTF
TRBV7-2,TRBJ1-1,NA,NA,TGTGCCAGCAGCCCTTATGGGGGGTTCACTGAAGCTTTCTTT,CASSPYGGFTEAFF
TRBV12-5,TRBJ2-3,NA,NA,TGTGCTAGTTTAGTGGGAAGCACAGATACGCAGTATTTT,CASLVGSTDTQYF
TRBV5-1,TRBJ1-2,TRBD1,many,TGCGCCAGCAGCGCCCCGGGACAGAGTCCGAATGGCTACACCTTC,CASSAPGQSPNGYTF
TRBV28,TRBJ1-1,NA,few,TGTGCCAGCAGCCTCGGACGGGAGTTGAATACTTTCTTT,CASSLGRELNTFF
TRBV7-2,TRBJ2-3,TRBD2,few,TGTGCCAGCAGCCCACAAGGGACTAGCGGGACCGATACGCAGTATTTT,CASSPQGTSGTDTQYF
TRBV29-1,TRBJ2-1,NA,many,TGCAGCGTTTTCGCGGGACAGTTCAACAATGAGCAGTTCTTC,CSVFAGQFNNEQFF
TRBV20-1,TRBJ2-3,NA,NA,TGCAGTGCTAGTGCGACTCCTGAGGGATCTACCGGTATGCAGTATTTT,CSASATPEGSTGMQYF
TRBV5-6,TRBJ2-7,NA,many,TGTGCCAGCAGGCACGGGGGGCTCACCTCCTACGAGCAGTACTTC,CASRHGGLTSYEQYF
TRBV6-6,TRBJ1-2,NA,NA,TGTGCCAGCAGTTACGACTCTACCGGGGGCTACACCTTC,CASSYDSTGGYTF
TRBV2,TRBJ1-5,NA,NA,TGTGCCAGCAGTGTGGGCCTCTATCAGCCCCAGCATTTT,CASSVGLYQPQHF
TRBV2,TRBJ2-1,TRBD2,few,TGTGTCAGTGGGGGGGCCTACAATGAGCAGTTCTTC,CVSGGAYNEQFF
TRBV20-1,TRBJ1-1,NA,NA,TGCAGTGCTCTTAAGTCCTTTGTGAACACTGAAGCTTTCTTT,CSALKSFVNTEAFF
TRBV28,TRBJ1-2,NA,many,TGTGCCAGCAGTTTAAGAGGGGCCGGCTACACCTTC,CASSLRGAGYTF
TRBV7-2,TRBJ1-6,NA,few,TGTGCCAGCAGCTTAAAACGGGGAACTAATTCACCCCTCCACTTT,CASSLKRGTNSPLHF
TRBV19,TRBJ1-5,TRBD1,NA,TGTGCCAGTAGTGGACAGGGGGCTATCGGGCAGCCCCAGCATTTT,CASSGQGAIGQPQHF
TRBV7-2,TRBJ1-1,NA,few,TGTGCCAGCAGCTTAGTTGGGTCGGTGGACACTGAAGCTTTCTTT,CASSLVGSVDTEAFF
TRBV7-3,TRBJ2-1,NA,many,TGTGCCAGCAGCTTGACTAGAGCCTCCTACAATGAGCAGTTCTTC,CASSLTRASYNEQFF
TRBV2,TRBJ2-1,TRBD2,NA,TGTGCCTGCGCCCCCGGGGGGTCCTACAATGAGCAGTTCTTC,CACAPGGSYNEQFF
TRBV7-9,TRBJ1-2,NA,few,TGTGCCAGCAGCGTAGGGGAAGTCTATGGCTACACCTTC,CASSVGEVYGYTF
TRBV6-2/TRBV6-3,TRBJ1-2,NA,many,TGTGCCAGCAGGGGCAGTGCTAACTATGGCTACACCTTC,CASRGSANYGYTF